The text below deals with one T cell receptor (beta chain). This specimen belongs to a study of long-term antiretroviral therapy in people with HIV. Whole-study context: Of all samples, the earliest predate the 2015 immediate-ART recommendation by about a decade.

Before they underwent DNA extraction, samples held about 1-10 million cryopreserved PBMC. This CDR3 region has 14 residues. Trimming stripped 4 bases from V and 1 base from J, with 10 bases between. Germline V gene data show CDR1 as MGHRA and CDR2 as YSYEKL. Running of the v3.0 immunoSEQ assay took place at survey level. The target of sequencing was 40,000-50,000 T-cell genomes per sample. The protocol was immunoSEQ multiplex PCR, while the TCRdb copy is restricted to in-frame clones and leaves out a portion. The sample includes 15,000 to 20,000 clones, more than 65% of them seen just once. The receptor comes from a man younger than 30 with HIV. V and J are TRBV4-1 and TRBJ1-1; tentatively, D is TRBD1 (5 bases). The source was unsorted PBMCs, collected at the start of antiretroviral therapy, before treatment. The CDR3 protein is CASSPRQGNTEAFF. The CDR3 nucleotides read TGCGCCAGCAGCCCCCGGCAGGGGAACACTGAAGCTTTCTTT.